This T cell receptor beta chain was captured by sequencing in a study of T cells in pancreatic ductal adenocarcinoma. Study results and caveats: Enrichment of CD45RO+ effector over naive T cells in tumors may bias clonality.

As regards this clone: Its antigen is undetermined.

Surgery without prior neoadjuvant therapy was the treatment of the selected pancreatic ductal adenocarcinoma patients. Repertoires were generated with immunoSEQ multiplex PCR, while TCRdb's copy carries only in-frame clones and drops some. The sample has roughly 100,000 clones; about 96% are singletons. The clonotype was recovered from a human donor with pancreatic ductal adenocarcinoma. Source material: PBMCs.

The CDR3 bases are TGTGCCAGCAGCTTAGCAGGGGTTGAGACCCAGTACTTC. Protein sequence: CASSLAGVETQYF. The J gene is TRBJ2-5, the V gene TRBV7-6; a possible D gene is TRBD1 (5 bases). This CDR3 has 13 residues. Germline lookup yields CDR1 SGHVS and CDR2 FNYEAQ. Deletions cut 0 bases from V and 5 bases from J, with 7 bases between.